The T cell receptor (beta chain) under discussion was sequenced for a study of OX40 agonist ivuxolimab in advanced cancers. Overall study findings and caveats: Expanded clones were, on average, more numerous in CD8+ T cells than in CD4+.

In regard to this clone: Its antigen is not known.

Sequencing was performed with immunoSEQ multiplex PCR; in TCRdb, only in-frame clones are kept and a portion is missing. The repertoire includes approximately 80,000 clones, about 94% of them detected once, and 8.5% to 10% sits in the top ten. Patients were ineligible given autoimmune disease history or systemic immunosuppression. Blood was sampled at baseline, cycle 4 day 1, and cycle 7 day 1. This clonotype was sampled from an adult with an advanced solid tumor such as melanoma, head and neck, liver or kidney cancer. The material sequenced was CD4+ or CD8+ T cells sorted from blood, taken in a trial of the OX40 agonist ivuxolimab.

CDR3: CASSPPGTYEKLFF. The CDR3 DNA follows: TGCGCCAGCAGCCCCCCAGGAACTTACGAAAAACTGTTTTTT. The chain combines TRBV4-1 with TRBJ1-4; D uncertain. This CDR3 region has 14 residues. Germline-derived CDR1 and CDR2 are MGHRA and YSYEKL. Trimming cost V 4 bases and J 8 bases, with 14 bases left between them.